This T cell receptor (beta chain) was sequenced in a study of CD8 T cells in Susac syndrome. About the study: When blood was collected, patients with Susac syndrome were therapy-naive, were taking corticosteroids, or were receiving intravenous immunoglobulin alone.

Note on this clonotype: What it binds is not known.

TEMRA cells were FACS-enriched, and CD8+ and CD4+ T cells were isolated negatively. Reverse transcription of roughly 0.5 to 1 ug RNA was performed with random hexamers. With immunoSEQ multiplex PCR, TCR beta CDR3 was amplified across 54 Vbeta and 13 Jbeta. In TCRdb, the immunoSEQ multiplex PCR reads were re-called with MiXCR into one record per CDR3 protein. Altogether about 240,000 distinct CDR3 sequences are present, 90% to 97% being singletons, with the ten largest covering about 0.094%. The V segment lost 2 bases and the J segment 5 bases; nucleotides outside the gene matches: 4. Per the germline V gene, CDR1 is KGHDR and CDR2 is SFDVKD. This CDR3 is built from 15 residues. Study findings and constraints: No clonal expansion appeared among CD4+ T cells in Susac patients.

The V gene is TRBV24-1, the J gene TRBJ2-4; 8 bases agree with TRBD1. The source is a human donor with Susac syndrome. Sequencing used CD4+ T cells from PBMCs. The CDR3 reads CATSDSGQAENIQYF. CDR3 nucleotides: TGTGCCACCAGTGATTCGGGACAGGCCGAAAACATTCAGTACTTC.